These T cell receptor beta chains were read from a single sample in a study of blood T cell repertoires in COVID-19. Some clones are missing from TCRdb's copy, which holds only in-frame ones; the method was immunoSEQ multiplex PCR. Of some 400,000 clones in the sample, around 87% were seen once. The sample was peripheral blood. These receptors were collected from a woman aged 25 to 39 with COVID-19, enrolled during active disease. Both conserved end residues are part of each CDR3. D genes are given only for firm matches. Size values are once, few and many counts, or a class for expanded clones, and some rows have none.

>TRBJ2-1|TRBD2|.|14|TRBV7-9
TGTGCCAGCAGCCCGGCTGAGCGGGGGTATGAGCAGTTCTTC
CASSPAERGYEQFF
>TRBJ1-5|.|few|16|TRBV2
TGTGCCAGCAGTGTCGGCCCTCCCGGGGGCAATCAGCCCCAGCATTTT
CASSVGPPGGNQPQHF
>TRBJ2-3|TRBD2|.|14|TRBV9
TGTGCCAGCAGCGTAGAAGGGACTAGCATGGCGCAGTATTTT
CASSVEGTSMAQYF
>TRBJ2-7|.|.|12|TRBV29-1
TGCAGCGTTGAAGCGGCGGCAGACGAGCAGTACTTC
CSVEAAADEQYF
>TRBJ2-2|TRBD2|.|17|TRBV19
TGTGCCAGTAGAGGAGTAGCGGGAGGGCCGAGCACCGGGGAGCTGTTTTTT
CASRGVAGGPSTGELFF
>TRBJ2-1|TRBD2|.|15|TRBV5-1
TGCGCCAGCAACTTAGCGGGAGGAACCTACAATGAGCAGTTCTTC
CASNLAGGTYNEQFF
>TRBJ2-3|TRBD2|.|16|TRBV3-1/TRBV3-2
TGTGCCAGCAGCCAAGGCGCTAGCGGGAACACAGATACGCAGTATTTT
CASSQGASGNTDTQYF
>TRBJ1-2|TRBD1|.|14|TRBV9
TGTGCCAGCAGCGTAGGAGGGGGCGACTATGGCTACACCTTC
CASSVGGGDYGYTF
>TRBJ2-1|.|.|13|TRBV3-1/TRBV3-2
TGTGCCAGCAGTCCAGACTCTTACAATGAGCAGTTCTTC
CASSPDSYNEQFF
>TRBJ2-3|TRBD2|.|15|TRBV19
TGTGCCAGTAGTCCAAGACTAGCGGGCACAGATACGCAGTATTTT
CASSPRLAGTDTQYF
>TRBJ1-1|.|.|13|TRBV2
TGTGCCAGCAGCTCGGGAGTTAACACTGAAGCTTTCTTT
CASSSGVNTEAFF
>TRBJ1-5|.|.|14|TRBV24-1
TGTGCCACCAGTGCGTACTATAGCAATCAGCCCCAGCATTTT
CATSAYYSNQPQHF
>TRBJ2-3|.|.|14|TRBV15
TGTGCCACCAGCCGCGGACAAGACACAGATACGCAGTATTTT
CATSRGQDTDTQYF
>TRBJ2-7|.|.|13|TRBV6-5
TGTGCCAGCAGTTACAGGGACATAGGCGAGCAGTACTTC
CASSYRDIGEQYF
>TRBJ2-3|TRBD2|.|17|TRBV28
TGTGCCAGCAGTTTAGGGATAGCGGGAGGGAGCACAGATACGCAGTATTTT
CASSLGIAGGSTDTQYF
>TRBJ2-2|.|.|16|TRBV5-1
TGCGCCAGCAGCTTGGAAAGGGGGTTGAACACCGGGGAGCTGTTTTTT
CASSLERGLNTGELFF